This T cell receptor (beta chain) was identified in a study of blood T cells in healthy people across ages. Combining a sample-barcoded 5' primer with a J-beta primer mix, a second PCR ran for 7 to 11 cycles. The study obtained at least 2.5 million CDR3-containing paired-end reads from every sample. TCRdb reprocessed the 5' RACE reads with MiXCR, giving one entry per CDR3 protein. The sample shows 600,000 to 800,000 distinct CDR3 sequences, around a fifth of them seen only once. Study conclusions and caveats: A roughly linear fall in TCR beta diversity per million T cells was seen with increasing age. The study lacked donor CMV status, which possibly confounded expanded clonotype changes.

Of note for this clonotype: As yet, its antigen is unknown.

The V and J ends lost 7 bases and 4 bases respectively, with 14 bases between them. CDR3 length: 14 residues. The V call is TRBV12-3 or TRBV12-4, the J call TRBJ1-5, with a possible D match to TRBD1 (5 bases). The clonotype originates from a man aged 70 or older in good health. Material for sequencing was blood. The CDR3 sequence: CASTTGARNQPQHF. The CDR3 nucleotides are TGTGCCAGCACGACCGGGGCCCGAAATCAGCCCCAGCATTTT.